A selection of T cell receptor beta chains follows, all from one sample in a study of T cells in Graves' hyperthyroidism and ophthalmopathy. In TCRdb, the multiplex PCR reads were re-called with MiXCR into one record per CDR3 protein. This table has hundreds of thousands of distinct CDR3 sequences, 15% to 20% appearing once. The source material was blood. These receptors were taken from a man aged 40-50 years with Graves' ophthalmopathy. The conserved cysteine and the conserved F or W are not part of the CDR3 here.

v_call cdr3_aa
TRBV5-6 ASSWGGQSTDTQY
TRBV6-2/TRBV6-3 ASTSMPLRGAQNEQF
TRBV20-1 SALSVTNYGYT
TRBV3-1 ASSQRGNTIY
TRBV6-5 ASSYGAGGLDGYT
TRBV27 ASTVDGTQY
TRBV20-1 SAKSGGETQY
TRBV11-2 ASSRRGGSNYGYT
TRBV2 ASSTLTWTSRTDTQY
TRBV20-1 SATSPDRGKNIQY
TRBV5-1 ASSTSGWADEQF
TRBV2 AVRTSATHNEQF
TRBV5-6 ASSLARDSPLH
TRBV12-3/TRBV12-4 ASSLQGNSNQPQH